The sequence of this TCR beta chain was determined in a study of cytomegalovirus exposure and HLA in healthy donors. Points from the study as a whole: CMV antigen specificity was confirmed in vitro for a few CMV-associated chains.

The data were produced by immunoSEQ multiplex PCR, yet TCRdb's version contains in-frame clones alone and is incomplete. Of about 360,000 clones in the sample, about nine tenths were seen once. This clone was detected only once. No antigen is known for it. V gave up 4 bases and J gave up 5 bases; unmatched junction bases: 7. Germline values: CDR1 LNHDA, CDR2 SQIVND (reference sequence). This CDR3 has 15 residues. Sequencing was carried out using PBMCs. V is TRBV19 and J is TRBJ2-5; 10 positions agree with TRBD2. The sequence was collected from a woman younger than 30 in good health and CMV-seronegative. In DNA form, the CDR3 reads TGTGCCAGTAGTAGAAAGCGGGAGGGGCTGGAGACCCAGTACTTC. Its translation is CASSRKREGLETQYF.